This passage covers 32 T cell receptor beta chains from one sample sequenced in a study of T-cell memory formation after mild COVID-19. Using its own MiXCR run on the 5' RACE reads, TCRdb lists one record per CDR3 protein. The sample consists of about 430,000 distinct CDR3 sequences, roughly 24% of them appearing once. Sequenced: PBMCs or a T cell subset sorted from them (not recorded which). These receptors were collected from an adult woman who had mild COVID-19 (a few samples of this study predate the infection). Cell type and time point are not known.

This chain joins TRBV19 and TRBJ2-1; TRBD2 is a possible D gene (5 bases). In germline, CDR1 is LNHDA, CDR2 SQIVND (reference sequence). The CDR3 is 13 residues long. Trimming removed 4 bases at V and 5 bases at J, with 9 bases between. CDR3 DNA sequence: TGTGCCAGTAGTAACCCGGGGAACAATGAGCAGTTCTTC. This translates into CASSNPGNNEQFF.

This clonotype was seen a few times. This sequence joins TRBV27 and TRBJ2-3; D remains unclear. V was pared by 2 bases and J by 3 bases, with 21 bases between. The CDR3 has 18 residues. Germline V lookup: CDR1 MNHEY, CDR2 SMNVEV (reference sequence). CDR3 residues: CASSLRPVLGSMTDTQYF. CDR3 DNA sequence: TGTGCCAGCAGTTTACGCCCGGTTTTAGGGTCAATGACAGATACGCAGTATTTT.

This clonotype was counted between two and nine times. The chain is built from TRBV20-1 and TRBJ1-1; 7 bases agree with TRBD1. The V segment lost 6 bases and the J segment 5 bases; nucleotides outside the gene matches: 15. This CDR3 has 15 residues. In germline, CDR1 is DFQATT, CDR2 SNEGSKA (reference sequence). CDR3: CSATPLDRDGTEAFF. The CDR3 nucleotides are TGCAGTGCCACTCCCCTAGACAGGGATGGGACTGAAGCTTTCTTT.

J is TRBJ2-7 and V is TRBV30; 11 bases are shared with TRBD2. The CDR3 runs to 16 residues. Trimming cost V 4 bases and J 1 base; bases outside gene matches: 9. Germline CDR1 reads GTSNPN; CDR2 reads SVGIG (reference sequence). The CDR3 bases are TGTGCCTGGATTCCGGGACTAGCGGTAGCTTCCTACGAGCAGTACTTC. It yields the protein CAWIPGLAVASYEQYF.

This clonotype was seen more than once but under ten times. The gene calls are TRBV5-6 and TRBJ2-7, with a possible D match to TRBD1 (5 bases). The germline V gene encodes CDR1 SGHDT and CDR2 YYEEEE. The CDR3 loop spans 14 amino acids. V was trimmed by 3 bases and J by 6 bases, leaving 16 bases between them. Here the CDR3 reads CASSSDKNIGEQYF. The CDR3 coding sequence is TGTGCCAGCAGCTCGGACAAGAATATAGGCGAGCAGTACTTC.

The gene calls are TRBV7-2 and TRBJ1-2, with D hard to call. V was pared by 4 bases and J by 14 bases, with 20 bases between. This CDR3 comprises 13 residues. CDR1 SGHTA and CDR2 FQGNSA come from the germline V gene. The CDR3 bases are TGTGCCAGCAGCTCCGGACGGGAACTGGTGGGGACCTTC. Translated: CASSSGRELVGTF.

The chain couples TRBV19 to TRBJ2-2; TRBD2 matches 8 bases. The germline V gene encodes CDR1 LNHDA and CDR2 SQIVND (reference sequence). The CDR3 covers 17 residues. V lost 3 bases to trimming and J lost 1 base; unmatched junction nucleotides: 7. The CDR3 DNA reads TGTGCCAGTAGTATTTCGGGAGGGTTGAAGAACACCGGGGAGCTGTTTTTT. It specifies CASSISGGLKNTGELFF. Complete variable domain (other parts from reference TRBV19 and TRBJ2-2): DGGITQSPKYLFRKEGQNVTLSCEQNLNHDAMYWYRQDPGQGLRLIYYSQIVNDFQKGDIAEGYSVSREKKESFPLTVTSAQKNPTAFYLCASSISGGLKNTGELFFGEGSRLTVL.

V is TRBV7-9 and J is TRBJ2-1; D ambiguous. The germline V gene encodes CDR1 SEHNR and CDR2 FQNEAQ (reference sequence). V lost 1 base to trimming and J lost 6 bases, with 4 bases between them. This CDR3 is built from 12 residues. Written as DNA, the CDR3 is TGTGCCAGCAGCTTAGAGAGCAATGAGCAGTTCTTC. This sequence encodes CASSLESNEQFF.

The V call is TRBV10-3, the J call TRBJ1-5; the match to TRBD1 covers 8 bases. The CDR3 has 17 amino acids. V dropped 2 bases and J dropped 4; count of bases not matched to a gene: 10. Germline V gene lookup returns CDR1 ENHRY and CDR2 SYGVKD. This CDR3 is CAISERQGHLANQPQHF. CDR3 in DNA: TGTGCCATCAGTGAGCGACAGGGGCACCTAGCAAATCAGCCCCAGCATTTT.

This clonotype was observed a handful of times. The V call is TRBV5-5, the J call TRBJ2-2, with D perhaps TRBD2 (6 bases). The CDR3 has 17 residues. Germline V CDR1 and CDR2: SGHKS, YYEKEE (reference sequence). Trimming removed 4 bases at V and 5 bases at J, with 21 bases between. CDR3: CASSGLPIAGSTGELFF. Here the CDR3 DNA reads TGTGCCAGCAGCGGACTCCCGATTGCGGGATCTACCGGGGAGCTGTTTTTT. Full variable domain (rest looked up from reference TRBV5-5 and TRBJ2-2): DAGVTQSPTHLIKTRGQQVTLRCSPISGHKSVSWYQQVLGQGPQFIFQYYEKEERGRGNFPDRFSARQFPNYSSELNVNALLLGDSALYLCASSGLPIAGSTGELFFGEGSRLTVL.

The chain uses TRBV29-1 and TRBJ2-1; 13 bases map to TRBD2. Trimming at V came to 7 bases and at J to 8 bases, leaving 8 bases not matched to a gene. Germline V gene sequence: CDR1 SQVTM, CDR2 ANQGSEA. This CDR3 has 14 residues. The CDR3 DNA is TGCAGCGAACGGACTAGCGGGAGTGGAGATGAGCAGTTCTTC. Its protein product is CSERTSGSGDEQFF.

This clonotype was detected only a few times. The CDR3 loop reads CASSSWGGKGDYGYTF. Written as DNA, the CDR3 is TGTGCCAGCAGTTCGTGGGGGGGGAAAGGAGACTATGGCTACACCTTC. V gene TRBV27 combines with J gene TRBJ1-2, with a possible D match to TRBD1 (5 bases). There are 16 residues in the CDR3. Between the trimmed V and J ends, which lost 4 bases and 3 bases, there was a span of 18 bases. From germline, CDR1 is MNHEY and CDR2 SMNVEV (reference sequence).

V is TRBV5-1 and J is TRBJ1-2; D is possibly TRBD1 (5 bases). Germline V lookup: CDR1 SGHRS, CDR2 YFSETQ. V gave up 4 bases and J gave up 3 bases, with 16 bases separating them. The CDR3 spans 15 residues. CDR3 in amino acids: CASSRSLDSHYGYTF. For the CDR3, the DNA is TGCGCCAGCAGCCGATCTCTCGACAGCCACTATGGCTACACCTTC.

This clonotype has just a few counts. The chain links TRBV2 to TRBJ2-7, with 7 bases identical to TRBD1. The CDR3 spans 14 residues. The J segment lost 5 bases and the V segment lost 3 bases, leaving 7 bases of the junction unmatched. In germline, CDR1 is SNHLY, CDR2 FYNNEI. The CDR3 loop is CASSDGRGGNEQYF. The CDR3 DNA is TGTGCCAGCAGTGATGGTAGAGGGGGCAACGAGCAGTACTTC.

A few counts support this clonotype. The rearrangement links TRBV15 to TRBJ1-4, with D perhaps matching TRBD1 (6 bases). CDR3 length equals 16 residues. Germline V gives CDR1 LNHNV, CDR2 YYDKDF (reference sequence). V lost 0 bases and J 7 bases, leaving 15 bases between the germline ends. The CDR3 region is CATSRDRTGNGEKLFF. The CDR3 DNA reads as TGTGCCACCAGCAGAGATCGCACAGGGAACGGTGAAAAACTGTTTTTT.

This sequence joins TRBV7-2 and TRBJ2-1; D is possibly TRBD2 (6 bases). V was pared by 3 bases and J by 5 bases, with 20 bases between. This CDR3 is 17 amino acids long. The germline V gene has CDR1 SGHTA and CDR2 FQGNSA. The DNA for the CDR3 is TGTGCCAGCAGCTTCGTGGCGGGAAGAGGTCAGAACAATGAGCAGTTCTTC. Its translation is CASSFVAGRGQNNEQFF.

This clonotype was picked up a small number of times. The V gene is TRBV5-1, the J gene TRBJ2-3; weak D call: TRBD2 (6 bases). Looked up from germline, CDR1 is SGHRS and CDR2 is YFSETQ. V was cut by 4 bases and J by 1 base, with 10 bases left in between. The CDR3 has 14 amino acids. CDR3 protein: CASSTVAGTDTQYF. As DNA, the CDR3 is TGCGCCAGCAGCACAGTAGCGGGCACAGATACGCAGTATTTT.

This rearrangement joins TRBV5-1 to TRBJ2-1, with 9 bases lining up with TRBD2. This CDR3 contains 18 residues. Germline loops: CDR1 SGHRS, CDR2 YFSETQ. V lost 0 bases and J lost 0; bases outside the gene matches: 7. CDR3 amino acids: CASSLVSRSGGSYNEQFF. The CDR3 DNA reads TGCGCCAGCAGCTTGGTTTCTCGTAGCGGGGGCTCCTACAATGAGCAGTTCTTC.

This clonotype has only one observation. CDR3 coding DNA: TGCGCCAGCAGCTTGGTAACGGGAGGGCCAGATACGCAGTATTTT. Protein product: CASSLVTGGPDTQYF. The J gene is TRBJ2-3, the V gene TRBV5-1, with 8 bases that match TRBD2. V shed 0 bases, J shed 4 bases, and the junction held 4 bases outside the gene matches. Germline lookup yields CDR1 SGHRS and CDR2 YFSETQ. The length of the CDR3 is 15 residues.

In this sample, this clonotype turned up a few times. The chain is built from TRBV6-5 and TRBJ2-7, with 8 bases that match TRBD1. Trimming cost V 7 bases and J 9 bases; bases outside gene matches: 20. Germline V gives CDR1 MNHEY, CDR2 SVGAGI. This CDR3 has 16 amino acids. CDR3 residues: CASTHGARGQAEGQYF. Written as DNA, the CDR3 is TGTGCCAGCACCCACGGGGCTCGGGGACAGGCAGAAGGGCAGTACTTC.

This clonotype was recorded at least ten times. The chain's CDR3 is CATRRGAGNEQFF. In DNA form, the CDR3 reads TGTGCCACCCGTCGGGGGGCGGGAAATGAGCAGTTCTTC. The rearrangement uses TRBV24-1 and TRBJ2-1, with D possibly matching TRBD2 (7 bases). Germline assignment: CDR1 KGHDR and CDR2 SFDVKD. This CDR3 has 13 residues. V was clipped by 9 bases and J by 7 bases, with 15 bases between them.

This clonotype showed up just a few times. The chain couples TRBV4-1 to TRBJ2-5; TRBD1 matches 8 bases. In germline, CDR1 is MGHRA, CDR2 YSYEKL. The CDR3 totals 15 residues. After removal of 8 bases from V and 6 bases from J, the junction contained 14 bases not matched to a gene. The CDR3 DNA follows: TGCGCCAGCGGGAATCTCGGACAGGGCGTACAGACCCAGTACTTC. As protein: CASGNLGQGVQTQYF.

The chain uses TRBV2 and TRBJ2-7; no firm D call. The CDR3 spans 14 residues. Trimming cost V 2 bases and J 1 base, with 9 bases left between them. Germline V gives CDR1 SNHLY, CDR2 FYNNEI. The CDR3 reads CASSEQGNSYEQYF. The CDR3 DNA sequence: TGTGCCAGCAGTGAACAAGGGAATTCCTACGAGCAGTACTTC.

This clonotype was counted only a few times. This sequence joins TRBV20-1 and TRBJ1-2; possibly TRBD1 for D (6 bases). The germline gives CDR1 DFQATT, CDR2 SNEGSKA (reference sequence). With 0 bases removed from V and 5 bases from J, the gap between germline ends came to 13 bases. The length of the CDR3 is 14 residues. CDR3 sequence (DNA): TGCAGTGCTAGAGATCACCAGGGGATTTATGGCTACACCTTC. It codes for CSARDHQGIYGYTF.

This clonotype was found a few times. The chain couples TRBV12-3 or TRBV12-4 to TRBJ2-1; a weak D match, TRBD1 (6 bases). The CDR3 is 16 residues long. Trimming pared 6 bases from V and 1 base from J, leaving 16 bases between. The CDR3 DNA is TGTGCCAGCAGCCCAGGGGTGATCCCATCCTACAATGAGCAGTTCTTC. This gives the protein CASSPGVIPSYNEQFF.

This clonotype was picked up a small number of times. V and J are TRBV5-5 and TRBJ2-7; 9 nucleotides line up with TRBD1. The V segment lost 0 bases and the J segment 3 bases; nucleotides outside the gene matches: 10. The germline V gene encodes CDR1 SGHKS and CDR2 YYEKEE (reference sequence). There are 17 residues in the CDR3. Written as DNA, the CDR3 is TGTGCCAGCAGCTTGGACCTGACAGGGGGGGAAGGCTACGAGCAGTACTTC. Amino acid sequence: CASSLDLTGGEGYEQYF.

The rearrangement joins TRBV15 to TRBJ1-1; D is perhaps TRBD1 (5 bases). Looked up from germline, CDR1 is LNHNV and CDR2 is YYDKDF (reference sequence). V was cut by 8 bases and J by 2 bases, with 21 bases left in between. The CDR3 has 16 amino acids. The CDR3 DNA reads as TGTGCCACCCAACGAGGGTCGGCAGGGACTAACACTGAAGCTTTCTTT. The encoded protein is CATQRGSAGTNTEAFF.

The chain links TRBV6-5 to TRBJ2-7, with D unresolved. Germline values: CDR1 MNHEY, CDR2 SVGAGI. The CDR3 consists of 12 residues. The V gene lost 4 bases and the J gene lost 4 bases, with 8 bases spanning the gap. In nucleotides, the CDR3 is TGTGCCAGCAGTTCGCCCAAATACGAGCAGTACTTC. It yields the protein CASSSPKYEQYF.

This clonotype was seen many times. The CDR3 sequence is CANKDRLDTEAFF. DNA for the CDR3: TGTGCCAACAAAGACAGGTTGGACACTGAAGCTTTCTTT. The chain has TRBV6-1 and TRBJ1-1, with D maybe TRBD1 (6 bases). V lost 10 bases to trimming and J lost 3 bases, with 15 bases between them. The CDR3 sequence is 13 residues long. The germline V gene has CDR1 MNHNS and CDR2 SASEGT.

This clonotype has more than one count but fewer than ten. This chain connects TRBV7-9 to TRBJ2-2; no definite D call. The germline gives CDR1 SEHNR, CDR2 FQNEAQ (reference sequence). V was pared by 2 bases and J by 0 bases, with 7 bases between. This CDR3 spans 15 amino acids. The CDR3 loop reads CASSLRLANTGELFF. In DNA, the CDR3 is TGTGCCAGCAGCTTAAGGCTCGCGAACACCGGGGAGCTGTTTTTT.

The chain is built from TRBV15 and TRBJ1-1, with TRBD1 matching over 7 bases. Germline-derived CDR1 and CDR2 are LNHNV and YYDKDF (reference sequence). V dropped 2 bases and J dropped 11; count of bases not matched to a gene: 2. The CDR3 has 11 amino acids. Written as DNA, the CDR3 is TGTGCCACCAGCAGACAGGGGGTCGCTTTCTTT. Encoded protein: CATSRQGVAFF.

The J gene is TRBJ1-1, the V gene TRBV14; D is perhaps TRBD1 (5 bases). This CDR3 has 13 amino acids. V dropped 11 bases and J dropped 4 bases, with 17 bases sitting between them. CDR1 and CDR2 (germline): SGHDN, FVKESK. CDR3 protein: CAGTSDLGTEAFF. The CDR3 region has the DNA TGTGCCGGGACCTCTGATCTGGGCACTGAAGCTTTCTTT.